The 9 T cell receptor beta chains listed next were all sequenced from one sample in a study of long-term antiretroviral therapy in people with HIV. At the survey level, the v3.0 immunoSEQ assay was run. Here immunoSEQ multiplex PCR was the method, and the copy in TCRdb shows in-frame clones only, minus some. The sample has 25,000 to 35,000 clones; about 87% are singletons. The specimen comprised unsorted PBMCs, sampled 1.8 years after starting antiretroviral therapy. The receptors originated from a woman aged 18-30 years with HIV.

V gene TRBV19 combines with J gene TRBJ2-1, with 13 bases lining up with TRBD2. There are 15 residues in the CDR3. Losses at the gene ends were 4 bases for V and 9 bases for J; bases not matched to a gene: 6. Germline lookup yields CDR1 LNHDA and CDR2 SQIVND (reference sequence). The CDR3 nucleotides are TGTGCCAGTAGTACAACTAGCGGGAGGGCCAGTGAGCAGTTCTTC. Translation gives CASSTTSGRASEQFF.

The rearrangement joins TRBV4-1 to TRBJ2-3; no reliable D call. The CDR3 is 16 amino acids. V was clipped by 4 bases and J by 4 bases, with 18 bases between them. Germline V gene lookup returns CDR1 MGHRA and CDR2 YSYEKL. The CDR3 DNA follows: TGCGCCAGCAGCCCCGTTTGGGCAGTAGATCCAGATACGCAGTATTTT. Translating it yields CASSPVWAVDPDTQYF.

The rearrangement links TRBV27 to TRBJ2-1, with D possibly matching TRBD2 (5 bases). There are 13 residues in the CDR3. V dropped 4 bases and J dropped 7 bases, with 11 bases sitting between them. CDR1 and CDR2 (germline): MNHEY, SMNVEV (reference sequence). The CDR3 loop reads CASSSPPGNEQFF. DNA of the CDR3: TGTGCCAGCAGTTCCCCCCCGGGGAATGAGCAGTTCTTC.

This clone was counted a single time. The CDR3 here is CASSAIRGNQPQHF. Here the CDR3 DNA reads TGTGCCAGCAGTGCCATTAGGGGCAATCAGCCCCAGCATTTT. The V call is TRBV6-5, the J call TRBJ1-5, with D unclear. CDR1 and CDR2 (germline): MNHEY, SVGAGI. The ends were cut back, 5 bases at V and 2 bases at J, with 10 bases in the middle. The CDR3 has 14 residues.

DNA for the CDR3: TGTGCCAGCAGCCTACCGGGGCCTCTCTACGAGCAGTACTTC. This translates into CASSLPGPLYEQYF. The chain recombines TRBV7-9 with TRBJ2-7, with D possibly being TRBD1 or TRBD2 (5 bases each). V lost 5 bases and J lost 3, with 14 bases in between. The CDR3 has 14 amino acids. CDR1 and CDR2 from the germline V gene are SEHNR and FQNEAQ (reference sequence).

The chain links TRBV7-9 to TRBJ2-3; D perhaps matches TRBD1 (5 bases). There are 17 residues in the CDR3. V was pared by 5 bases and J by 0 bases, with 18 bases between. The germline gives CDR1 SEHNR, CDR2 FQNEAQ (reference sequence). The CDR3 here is CASSPSLRERSTDTQYF. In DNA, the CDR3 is TGTGCCAGCAGCCCCAGCCTCAGGGAACGGAGCACAGATACGCAGTATTTT.

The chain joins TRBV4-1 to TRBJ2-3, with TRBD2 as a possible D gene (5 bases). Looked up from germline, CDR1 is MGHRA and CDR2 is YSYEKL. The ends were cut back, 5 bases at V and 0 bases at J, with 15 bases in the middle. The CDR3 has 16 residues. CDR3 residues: CASSFAGITSTDTQYF. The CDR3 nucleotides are TGCGCCAGCAGCTTCGCGGGCATAACCAGCACAGATACGCAGTATTTT.

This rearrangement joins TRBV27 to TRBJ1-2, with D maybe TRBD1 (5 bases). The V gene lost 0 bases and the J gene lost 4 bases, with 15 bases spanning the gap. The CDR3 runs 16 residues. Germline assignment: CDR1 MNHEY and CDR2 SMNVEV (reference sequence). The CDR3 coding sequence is TGTGCCAGCAGTTTATCCGCGGGACCGGTGCTCTATGGCTACACCTTC. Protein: CASSLSAGPVLYGYTF.

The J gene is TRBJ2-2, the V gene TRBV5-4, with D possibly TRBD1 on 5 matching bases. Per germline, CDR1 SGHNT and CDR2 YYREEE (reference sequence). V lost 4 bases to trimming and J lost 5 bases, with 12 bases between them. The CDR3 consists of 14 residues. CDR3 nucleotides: TGTGCCAGCAGCAGACAGACGGAGACCGGGGAGCTGTTTTTT. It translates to CASSRQTETGELFF.